This is a list of T cell receptor beta chains from one sample in a study of shared clonotypes between healthy human individuals. Clones were read by immunoSEQ multiplex PCR, and TCRdb kept only the in-frame ones, dropping some. The sample records under 750,000 clones, 72% being singletons. The sequenced sample consisted of memory CD4+ T cells sorted from blood. All receptors derive from a woman aged 25 to 39 in good health. The CDR3 runs from the conserved cysteine through the conserved F or W.

length	J	V	CDR3
14	TRBJ1-1	TRBV5-4	CASRVWGGQGEAFF
18	TRBJ2-1	TRBV28	CASSLPKVKGLASHEQFF
14	TRBJ2-7	TRBV5-1	CASSLGRESDEQYF
12	TRBJ2-1	TRBV28	CASSWRGSEQFF
13	TRBJ2-1	TRBV28	CASSLPGTDEQFF
18	TRBJ1-1	TRBV19	CASSIRGGESRADTEAFF
16	TRBJ2-7	TRBV6-5	CASSSRPGQGYYEQYF
15	TRBJ2-5	TRBV18	CASSRLSTGGETQYF
13	TRBJ1-5	TRBV28	CASTPGSNQPQHF
13	TRBJ1-1	TRBV6-6	CASHDRWVGEAFF
13	TRBJ1-5	TRBV13	CASSLGGHQPQHF
13	TRBJ2-5	TRBV5-8	CASSLRGLETQYF
14	TRBJ2-7	TRBV18	CASSKDASSYEQYF
17	TRBJ2-2	TRBV7-9	CASSLEASGANTGELFF
13	TRBJ1-2	TRBV7-2	CASSFPGLRGYTF
16	TRBJ2-7	TRBV5-1	CASSGATGVISYEQYF
13	TRBJ1-1	TRBV2	CASSRDGYTEAFF
16	TRBJ2-3	TRBV5-1	CASGKTGFVGTDTQYF
13	TRBJ1-3	TRBV9	CASSVPGLNTIYF
13	TRBJ1-1	TRBV6-1	CASGGRVDTEAFF
14	TRBJ1-1	TRBV11-2	CASSLVAGAGEAFF
16	TRBJ2-5	TRBV5-1	CASSLVSSGGKRTQYF
15	TRBJ1-1	TRBV5-1	CASSLIPQKNTEAFF
13	TRBJ1-1	TRBV7-3	CASSLTSNTEAFF
15	TRBJ2-1	TRBV10-3	CAISERSGSTNEQFF
16	TRBJ2-3	TRBV7-9	CASSLALAGVADTQYF
16	TRBJ2-7	TRBV4-2	CASSQTSGSLSYEQYF
17	TRBJ2-1	TRBV18	CASSPGTRSGTYNEQFF
15	TRBJ1-5	TRBV6-1	CASSATPYSNQPQHF
16	TRBJ2-5	TRBV7-2	CASSFPSGGTGETQYF
13	TRBJ1-1	TRBV7-9	CASSLQGNTEAFF
12	TRBJ2-5	TRBV2	CASSERAGAQYF
13	TRBJ1-1	TRBV7-9	CASRETENTEAFF
15	TRBJ1-5	TRBV11-2	CASSLMTGSNQPQHF
15	TRBJ2-6	TRBV2	CASNLLTSGANVLTF
14	TRBJ1-4	TRBV5-6	CASSALDSPEKLFF
14	TRBJ2-3	TRBV5-1	CASSPATGGDMQYF
15	TRBJ1-4	TRBV2	CASSGQGASNEKLFF
13	TRBJ2-1	TRBV29-1	CSVDTLSGNEQFF
18	TRBJ2-1	TRBV11-3	CASSRGRLARGSYNEQFF
15	TRBJ1-2	TRBV5-1	CASSNVIRGNYGYTF
14	TRBJ1-1	TRBV10-1	CASSEMTGGPEAFF